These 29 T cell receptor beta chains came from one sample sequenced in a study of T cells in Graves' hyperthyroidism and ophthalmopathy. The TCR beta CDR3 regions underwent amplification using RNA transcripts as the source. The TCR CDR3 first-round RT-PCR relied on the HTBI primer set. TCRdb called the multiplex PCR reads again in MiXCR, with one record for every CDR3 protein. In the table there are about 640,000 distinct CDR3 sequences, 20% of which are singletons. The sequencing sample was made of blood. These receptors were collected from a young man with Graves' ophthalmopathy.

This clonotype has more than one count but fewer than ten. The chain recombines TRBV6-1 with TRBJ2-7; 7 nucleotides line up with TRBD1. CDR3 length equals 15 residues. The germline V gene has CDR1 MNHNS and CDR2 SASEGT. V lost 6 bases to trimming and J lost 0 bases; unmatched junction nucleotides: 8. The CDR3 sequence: CASSDGQEISYEQYF. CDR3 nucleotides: TGTGCCAGCAGCGATGGACAGGAGATCTCCTACGAGCAGTACTTC.

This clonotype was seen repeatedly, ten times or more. The CDR3: CASSYDPTEAFF. CDR3 in DNA: TGTGCCAGCAGTTACGATCCGACTGAAGCTTTCTTT. V is TRBV6-2 or TRBV6-3 and J is TRBJ1-1; D not resolved. This CDR3 region has 12 residues. The ends were cut back, 2 bases at V and 5 bases at J, with 6 bases in the middle. Germline values: CDR1 MNHEY, CDR2 SVGEGT.

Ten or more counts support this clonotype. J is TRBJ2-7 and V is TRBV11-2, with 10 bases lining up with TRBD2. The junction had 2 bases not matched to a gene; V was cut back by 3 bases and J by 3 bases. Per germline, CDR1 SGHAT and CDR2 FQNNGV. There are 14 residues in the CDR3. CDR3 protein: CASSFGTSDYEQYF. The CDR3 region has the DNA TGTGCCAGCAGCTTCGGGACTAGCGACTACGAGCAGTACTTC.

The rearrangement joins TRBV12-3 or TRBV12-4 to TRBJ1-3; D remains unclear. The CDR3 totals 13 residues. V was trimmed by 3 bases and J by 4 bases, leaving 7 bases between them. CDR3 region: CASSFFSGNTIYF. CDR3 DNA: TGTGCCAGCAGTTTTTTCTCCGGAAACACCATATATTTT.

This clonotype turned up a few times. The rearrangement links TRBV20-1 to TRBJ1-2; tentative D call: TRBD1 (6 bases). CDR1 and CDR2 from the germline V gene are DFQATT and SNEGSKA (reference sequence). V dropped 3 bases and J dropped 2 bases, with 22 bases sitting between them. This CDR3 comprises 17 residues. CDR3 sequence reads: CSARMYRKGGWNYGYTF. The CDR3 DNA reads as TGCAGTGCTAGGATGTACAGGAAAGGGGGGTGGAACTATGGCTACACCTTC.

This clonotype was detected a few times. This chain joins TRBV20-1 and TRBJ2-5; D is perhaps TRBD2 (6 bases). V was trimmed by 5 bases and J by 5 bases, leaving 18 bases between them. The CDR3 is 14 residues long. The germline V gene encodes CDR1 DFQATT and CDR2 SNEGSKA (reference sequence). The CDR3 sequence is CSAPIQGGGETQYF. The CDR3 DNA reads TGCAGTGCTCCAATCCAGGGAGGAGGCGAGACCCAGTACTTC.

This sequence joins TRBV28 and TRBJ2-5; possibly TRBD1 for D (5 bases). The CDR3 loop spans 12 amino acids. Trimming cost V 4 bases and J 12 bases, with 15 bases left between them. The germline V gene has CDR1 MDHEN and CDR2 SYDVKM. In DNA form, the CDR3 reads TGTGCCAGCAGTTCTAGAGTAACAGGCGAGTACTTC. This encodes CASSSRVTGEYF.

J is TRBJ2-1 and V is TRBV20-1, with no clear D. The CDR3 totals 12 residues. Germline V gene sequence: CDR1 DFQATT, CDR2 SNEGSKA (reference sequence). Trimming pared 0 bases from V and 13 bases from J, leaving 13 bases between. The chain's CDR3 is CSAREGLTSQFF. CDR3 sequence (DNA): TGCAGTGCTAGAGAAGGGCTAACCTCCCAGTTCTTC.

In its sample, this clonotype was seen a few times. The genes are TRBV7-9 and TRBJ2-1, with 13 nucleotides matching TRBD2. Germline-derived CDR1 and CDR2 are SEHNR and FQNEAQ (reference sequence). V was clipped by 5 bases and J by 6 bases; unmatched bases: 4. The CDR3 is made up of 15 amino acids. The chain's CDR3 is CASSQTSGRFNEQFF. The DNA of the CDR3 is TGTGCCAGCAGCCAGACTAGCGGGAGGTTCAATGAGCAGTTCTTC.

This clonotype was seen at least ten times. CDR3 region: CASSTGIPYEQYF. Written as DNA, the CDR3 is TGTGCCAGCAGTACAGGAATCCCTTACGAGCAGTACTTC. The chain links TRBV12-3 or TRBV12-4 to TRBJ2-7; TRBD1 might be the D (5 bases). The CDR3 loop spans 13 amino acids. Trimming shortened V by 5 bases and J by 4 bases, and 12 bases separated the two germline ends.

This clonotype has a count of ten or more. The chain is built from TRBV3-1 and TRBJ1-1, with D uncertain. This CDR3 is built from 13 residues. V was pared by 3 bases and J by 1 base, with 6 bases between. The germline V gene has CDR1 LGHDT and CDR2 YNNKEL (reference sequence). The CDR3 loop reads CASSHRTNTEAFF. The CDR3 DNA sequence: TGTGCCAGCAGCCACCGGACGAACACTGAAGCTTTCTTT.

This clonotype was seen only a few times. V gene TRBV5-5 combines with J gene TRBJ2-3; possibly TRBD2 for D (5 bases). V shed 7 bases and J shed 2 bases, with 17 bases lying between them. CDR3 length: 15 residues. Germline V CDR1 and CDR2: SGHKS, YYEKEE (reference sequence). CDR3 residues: CASFLYGKPTDTQYF. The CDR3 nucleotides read TGTGCCAGCTTCCTCTACGGGAAACCCACAGATACGCAGTATTTT. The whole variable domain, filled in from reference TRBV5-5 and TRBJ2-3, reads DAGVTQSPTHLIKTRGQQVTLRCSPISGHKSVSWYQQVLGQGPQFIFQYYEKEERGRGNFPDRFSARQFPNYSSELNVNALLLGDSALYLCASFLYGKPTDTQYFGPGTRLTVL.

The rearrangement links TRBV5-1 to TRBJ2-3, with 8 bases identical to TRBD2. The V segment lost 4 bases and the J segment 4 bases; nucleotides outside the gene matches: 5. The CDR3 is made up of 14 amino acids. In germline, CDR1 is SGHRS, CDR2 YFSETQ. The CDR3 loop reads CASSLSGSPDTQYF. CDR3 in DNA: TGCGCCAGCAGCCTAAGCGGGAGCCCAGATACGCAGTATTTT.

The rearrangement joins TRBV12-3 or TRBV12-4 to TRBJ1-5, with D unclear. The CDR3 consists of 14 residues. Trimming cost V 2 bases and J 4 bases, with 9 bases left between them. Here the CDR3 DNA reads TGTGCCAGCAGTTTAAGGCCGGGGAATCAGCCCCAGCATTTT. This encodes CASSLRPGNQPQHF.

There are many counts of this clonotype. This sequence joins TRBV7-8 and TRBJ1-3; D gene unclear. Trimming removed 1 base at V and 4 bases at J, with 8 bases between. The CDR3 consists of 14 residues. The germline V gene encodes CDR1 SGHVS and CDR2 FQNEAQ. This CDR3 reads CASSLGAGGNTIYF. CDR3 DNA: TGTGCCAGCAGCTTAGGGGCTGGAGGAAACACCATATATTTT. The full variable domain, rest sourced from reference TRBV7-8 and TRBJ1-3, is GAGVSQSPRYKVAKRGQDVALRCDPISGHVSLFWYQQALGQGPEFLTYFQNEAQLDKSGLPSDRFFAERPEGSVSTLKIQRTQQEDSAVYLCASSLGAGGNTIYFGEGSWLTVV.

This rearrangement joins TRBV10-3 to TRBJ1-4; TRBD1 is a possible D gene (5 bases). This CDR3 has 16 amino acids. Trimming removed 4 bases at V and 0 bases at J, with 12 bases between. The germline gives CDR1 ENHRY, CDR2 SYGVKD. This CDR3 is CAISAKGYSTNEKLFF. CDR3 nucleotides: TGTGCCATCAGTGCCAAGGGGTACTCAACTAATGAAAAACTGTTTTTT.

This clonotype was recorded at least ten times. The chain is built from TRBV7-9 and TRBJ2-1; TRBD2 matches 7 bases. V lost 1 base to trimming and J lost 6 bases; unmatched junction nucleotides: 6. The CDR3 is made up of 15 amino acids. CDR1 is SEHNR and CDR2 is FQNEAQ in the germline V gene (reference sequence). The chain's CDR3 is CASSLGTRRFNEQFF. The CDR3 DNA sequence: TGTGCCAGCAGCTTAGGGACTAGACGCTTCAATGAGCAGTTCTTC.

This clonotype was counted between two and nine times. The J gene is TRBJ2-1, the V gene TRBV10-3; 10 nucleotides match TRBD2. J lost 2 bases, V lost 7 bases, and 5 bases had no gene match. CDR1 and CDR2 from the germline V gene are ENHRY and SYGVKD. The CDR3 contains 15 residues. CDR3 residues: CAIKTSGPTYNEQFF. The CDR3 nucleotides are TGTGCCATCAAGACTAGCGGGCCTACCTACAATGAGCAGTTCTTC.

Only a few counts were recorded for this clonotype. In DNA form, the CDR3 reads TGCAGTGCTTCAGATTACCCCCCCGGGACAGACAATTACGAGCAGTACTTC. It translates to CSASDYPPGTDNYEQYF. This chain uses TRBV20-1 with TRBJ2-7; 7 bases are a match to TRBD1. The germline gives CDR1 DFQATT, CDR2 SNEGSKA (reference sequence). The junction had 20 bases not matched to a gene; V was cut back by 5 bases and J by 4 bases. The CDR3 runs 17 residues.

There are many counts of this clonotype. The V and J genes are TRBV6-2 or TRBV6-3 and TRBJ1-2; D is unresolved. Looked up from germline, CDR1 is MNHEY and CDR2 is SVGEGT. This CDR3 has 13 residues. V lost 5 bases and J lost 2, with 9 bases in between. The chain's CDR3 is CASSEQGNYGYTF. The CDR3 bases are TGTGCCAGCAGTGAACAAGGAAACTATGGCTACACCTTC.

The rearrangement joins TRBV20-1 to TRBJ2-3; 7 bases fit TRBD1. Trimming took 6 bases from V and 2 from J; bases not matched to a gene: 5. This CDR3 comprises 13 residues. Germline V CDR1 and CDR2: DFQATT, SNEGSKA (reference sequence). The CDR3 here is CSAPTGNTDTQYF. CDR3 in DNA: TGCAGTGCCCCGACAGGGAACACAGATACGCAGTATTTT.

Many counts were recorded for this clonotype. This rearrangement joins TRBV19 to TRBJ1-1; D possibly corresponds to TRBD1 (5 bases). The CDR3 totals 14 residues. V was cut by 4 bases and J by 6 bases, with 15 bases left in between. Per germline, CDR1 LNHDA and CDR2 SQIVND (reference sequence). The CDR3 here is CASSSGTGKSEAFF. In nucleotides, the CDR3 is TGTGCCAGTAGTAGCGGGACGGGGAAGTCTGAAGCTTTCTTT. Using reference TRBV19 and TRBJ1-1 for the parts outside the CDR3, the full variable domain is DGGITQSPKYLFRKEGQNVTLSCEQNLNHDAMYWYRQDPGQGLRLIYYSQIVNDFQKGDIAEGYSVSREKKESFPLTVTSAQKNPTAFYLCASSSGTGKSEAFFGQGTRLTVV.

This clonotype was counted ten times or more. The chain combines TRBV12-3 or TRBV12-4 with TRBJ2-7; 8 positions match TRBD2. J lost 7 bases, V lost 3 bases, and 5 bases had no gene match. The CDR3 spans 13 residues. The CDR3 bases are TGTGCCAGCAGTTTGGGGGCGGGAGGAGAGCAGTACTTC. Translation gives CASSLGAGGEQYF.

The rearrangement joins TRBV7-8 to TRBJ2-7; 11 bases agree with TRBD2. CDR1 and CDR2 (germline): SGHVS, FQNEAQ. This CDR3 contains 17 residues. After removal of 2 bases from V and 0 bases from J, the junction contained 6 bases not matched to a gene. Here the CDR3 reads CASSLSVGTSGSYEQYF. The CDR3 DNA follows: TGTGCCAGCAGCTTATCCGTTGGGACTAGCGGCTCCTACGAGCAGTACTTC.

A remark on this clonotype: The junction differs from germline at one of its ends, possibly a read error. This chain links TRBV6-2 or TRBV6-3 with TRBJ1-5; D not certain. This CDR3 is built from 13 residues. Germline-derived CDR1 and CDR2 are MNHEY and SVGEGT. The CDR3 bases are TGTGCCCGCAGTGATACAAGGCGTCAGCCCCAGCATTTT. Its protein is CARSDTRRQPQHF.

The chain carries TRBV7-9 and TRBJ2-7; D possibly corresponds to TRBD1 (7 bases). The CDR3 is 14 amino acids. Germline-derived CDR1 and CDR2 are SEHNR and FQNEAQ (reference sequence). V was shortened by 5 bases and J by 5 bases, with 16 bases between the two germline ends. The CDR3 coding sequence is TGTGCCAGCAGCCTGGGTGGAGGGGGCAACGAGCAGTACTTC. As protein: CASSLGGGGNEQYF.

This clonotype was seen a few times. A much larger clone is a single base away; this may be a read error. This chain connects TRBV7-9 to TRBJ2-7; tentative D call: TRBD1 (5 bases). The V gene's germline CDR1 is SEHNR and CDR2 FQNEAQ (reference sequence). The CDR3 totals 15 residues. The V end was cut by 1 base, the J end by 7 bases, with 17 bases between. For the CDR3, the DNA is TGTGCCAGCAGCTTAGTTGCAGGGTCATTGGGGGAGCAGTACTTC. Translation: CASSLVAGSLGEQYF.

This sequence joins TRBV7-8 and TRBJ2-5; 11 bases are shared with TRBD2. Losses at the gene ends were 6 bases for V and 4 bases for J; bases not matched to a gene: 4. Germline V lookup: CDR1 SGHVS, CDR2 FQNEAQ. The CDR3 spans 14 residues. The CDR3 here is CASSSGTSGETQYF. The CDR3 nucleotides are TGTGCCAGCAGTTCTGGGACTAGCGGAGAGACCCAGTACTTC. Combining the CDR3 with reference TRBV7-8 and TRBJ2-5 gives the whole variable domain GAGVSQSPRYKVAKRGQDVALRCDPISGHVSLFWYQQALGQGPEFLTYFQNEAQLDKSGLPSDRFFAERPEGSVSTLKIQRTQQEDSAVYLCASSSGTSGETQYFGPGTRLLVL.

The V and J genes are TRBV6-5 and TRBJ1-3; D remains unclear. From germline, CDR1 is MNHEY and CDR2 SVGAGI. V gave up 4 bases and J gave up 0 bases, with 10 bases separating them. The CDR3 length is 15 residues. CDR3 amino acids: CASSSAGLSGNTIYF. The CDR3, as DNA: TGTGCCAGCAGTTCGGCGGGCCTCTCTGGAAACACCATATATTTT.